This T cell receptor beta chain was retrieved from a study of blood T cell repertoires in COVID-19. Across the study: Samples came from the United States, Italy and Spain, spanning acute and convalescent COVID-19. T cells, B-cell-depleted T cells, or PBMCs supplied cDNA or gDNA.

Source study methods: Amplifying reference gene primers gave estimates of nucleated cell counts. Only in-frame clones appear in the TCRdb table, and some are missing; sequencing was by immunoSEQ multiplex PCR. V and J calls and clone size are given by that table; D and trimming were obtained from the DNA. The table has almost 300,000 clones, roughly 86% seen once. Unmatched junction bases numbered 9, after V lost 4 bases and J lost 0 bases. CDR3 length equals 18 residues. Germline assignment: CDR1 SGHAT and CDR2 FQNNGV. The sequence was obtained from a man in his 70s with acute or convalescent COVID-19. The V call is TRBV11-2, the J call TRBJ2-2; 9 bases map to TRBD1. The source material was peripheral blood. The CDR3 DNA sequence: TGTGCCAGCAGCTCCGGGACAGGGTCCCCAACGAACACCGGGGAGCTGTTTTTT. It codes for CASSSGTGSPTNTGELFF. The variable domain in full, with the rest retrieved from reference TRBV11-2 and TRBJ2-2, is EAGVAQSPRYKIIEKRQSVAFWCNPISGHATLYWYQQILGQGPKLLIQFQNNGVVDDSQLPKDRFSAERLKGVDSTLKIQPAKLEDSAVYLCASSSGTGSPTNTGELFFGEGSRLTVL.